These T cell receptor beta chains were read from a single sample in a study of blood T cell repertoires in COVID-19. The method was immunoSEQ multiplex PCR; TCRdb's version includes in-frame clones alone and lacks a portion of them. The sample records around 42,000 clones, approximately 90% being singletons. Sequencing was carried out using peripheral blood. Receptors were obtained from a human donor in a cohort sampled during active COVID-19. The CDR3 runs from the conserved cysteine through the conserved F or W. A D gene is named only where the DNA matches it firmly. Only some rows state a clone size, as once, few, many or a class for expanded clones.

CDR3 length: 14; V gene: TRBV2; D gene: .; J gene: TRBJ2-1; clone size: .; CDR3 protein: CASSEGRSYNEQFF; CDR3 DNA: TGTGCCAGCAGTGAGGGCCGGTCCTACAATGAGCAGTTCTTC
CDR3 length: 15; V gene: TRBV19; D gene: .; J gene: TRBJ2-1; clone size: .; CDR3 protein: CASSIEEASRHEQFF; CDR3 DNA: TGTGCCAGTAGTATAGAGGAGGCCTCACGGCATGAGCAGTTCTTC
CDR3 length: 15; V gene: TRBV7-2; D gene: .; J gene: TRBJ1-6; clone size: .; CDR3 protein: CASSLDSGVNSPLHF; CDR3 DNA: TGTGCCAGCAGCTTAGACTCAGGGGTAAATTCACCCCTCCACTTT
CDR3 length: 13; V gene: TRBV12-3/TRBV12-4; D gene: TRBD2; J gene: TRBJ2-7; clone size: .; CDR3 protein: CASSSGLAGEQYF; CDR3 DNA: TGTGCCAGCAGTTCCGGACTAGCGGGAGAGCAGTACTTC
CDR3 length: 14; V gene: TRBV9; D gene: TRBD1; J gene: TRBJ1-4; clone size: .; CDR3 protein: CASSVRQGNEKLFF; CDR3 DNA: TGTGCCAGCAGCGTTCGACAGGGAAATGAAAAACTGTTTTTT
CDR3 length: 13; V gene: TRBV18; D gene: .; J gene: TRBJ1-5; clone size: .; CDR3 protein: CASSPGSDQPQHF; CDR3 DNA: TGTGCCAGCTCACCAGGCAGTGATCAGCCCCAGCATTTT
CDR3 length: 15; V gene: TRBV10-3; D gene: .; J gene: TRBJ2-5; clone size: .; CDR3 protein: CAISGGADTQETQYF; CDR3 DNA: TGTGCCATCAGTGGTGGTGCGGATACCCAAGAGACCCAGTACTTC
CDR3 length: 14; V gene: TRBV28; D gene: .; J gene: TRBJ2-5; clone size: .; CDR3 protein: CASNVKGERETQYF; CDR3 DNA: TGTGCCAGCAACGTGAAAGGAGAGCGAGAGACCCAGTACTTC
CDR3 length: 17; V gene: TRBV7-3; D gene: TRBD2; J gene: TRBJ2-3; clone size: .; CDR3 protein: CASSSQEASGGRDTQYF; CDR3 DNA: TGTGCCAGCAGCTCGCAAGAGGCGAGCGGGGGGCGAGATACGCAGTATTTT
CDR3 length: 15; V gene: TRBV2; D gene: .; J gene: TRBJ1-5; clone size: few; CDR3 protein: CASQEREGVGQPQHF; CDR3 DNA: TGTGCCAGCCAAGAAAGAGAAGGGGTCGGTCAGCCCCAGCATTTT
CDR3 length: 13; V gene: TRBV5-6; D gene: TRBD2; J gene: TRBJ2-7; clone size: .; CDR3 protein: CASSTGLEDEQYF; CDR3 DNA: TGTGCCAGCAGCACGGGACTAGAGGACGAGCAGTACTTC
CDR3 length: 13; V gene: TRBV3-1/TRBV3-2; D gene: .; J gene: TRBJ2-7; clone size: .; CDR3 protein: CASSQTGSYEQYF; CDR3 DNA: TGTGCCAGCAGCCAGACAGGCTCCTACGAGCAGTACTTC
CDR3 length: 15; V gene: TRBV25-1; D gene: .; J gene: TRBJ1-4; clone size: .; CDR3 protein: CASSDPQGLNEKLFF; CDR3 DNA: TGTGCCAGCAGTGATCCCCAGGGACTTAATGAAAAACTGTTTTTT
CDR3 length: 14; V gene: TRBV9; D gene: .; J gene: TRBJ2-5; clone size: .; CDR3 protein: CASSGGTPQETQYF; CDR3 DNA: TGTGCCAGCAGCGGCGGGACTCCACAAGAGACCCAGTACTTC
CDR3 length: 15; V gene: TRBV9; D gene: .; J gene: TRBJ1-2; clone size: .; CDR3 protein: CASSALTATEDGYTF; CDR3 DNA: TGTGCCAGCAGCGCTCTCACCGCTACGGAGGATGGCTACACCTTC
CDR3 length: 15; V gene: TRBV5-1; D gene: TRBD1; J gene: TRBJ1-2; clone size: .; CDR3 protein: CASSPPHRGDYGYTF; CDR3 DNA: TGCGCCAGCAGCCCCCCCCACAGGGGGGACTATGGCTACACCTTC
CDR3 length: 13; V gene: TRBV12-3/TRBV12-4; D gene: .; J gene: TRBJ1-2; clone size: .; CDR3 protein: CASRAAGYYGYTF; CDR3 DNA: TGTGCCAGCCGGGCCGCAGGGTACTATGGCTACACCTTC
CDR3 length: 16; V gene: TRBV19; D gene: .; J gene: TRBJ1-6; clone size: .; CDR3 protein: CASSSGLFPYNSPLHF; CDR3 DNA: TGTGCCAGTAGTTCCGGACTTTTTCCCTATAATTCACCCCTCCACTTT
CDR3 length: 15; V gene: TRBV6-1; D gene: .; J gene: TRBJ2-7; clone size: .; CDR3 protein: CASSEAAGVNYEQYF; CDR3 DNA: TGTGCCAGCAGTGAAGCGGCAGGGGTCAACTACGAGCAGTACTTC
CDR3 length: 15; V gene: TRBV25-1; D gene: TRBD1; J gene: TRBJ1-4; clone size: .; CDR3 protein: CASSEFSGTAEKLFF; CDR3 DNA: TGTGCCAGCAGTGAATTTTCAGGGACAGCCGAAAAACTGTTTTTT
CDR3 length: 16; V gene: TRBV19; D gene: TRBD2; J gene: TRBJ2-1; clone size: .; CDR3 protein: CASTGYASGAYNEQFF; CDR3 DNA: TGTGCCAGTACCGGGTATGCTAGCGGGGCCTACAATGAGCAGTTCTTC
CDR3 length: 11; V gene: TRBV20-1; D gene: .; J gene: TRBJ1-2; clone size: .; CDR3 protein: CSAPRTLGYTF; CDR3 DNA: TGCAGTGCCCCCCGGACTCTAGGCTACACCTTC
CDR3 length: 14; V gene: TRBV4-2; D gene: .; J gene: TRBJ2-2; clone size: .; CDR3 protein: CASSQRRGTGELFF; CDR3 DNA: TGTGCCAGCAGCCAGCGGCGGGGAACCGGGGAGCTGTTTTTT
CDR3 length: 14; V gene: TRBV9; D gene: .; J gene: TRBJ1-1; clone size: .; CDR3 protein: CASSSVASYTEAFF; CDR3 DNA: TGTGCCAGCAGTTCCGTGGCCTCGTATACTGAAGCTTTCTTT
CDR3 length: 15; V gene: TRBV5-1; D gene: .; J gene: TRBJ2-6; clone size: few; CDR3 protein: CASSPGVYGANVLTF; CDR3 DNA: TGCGCCAGCAGTCCAGGGGTTTATGGGGCCAACGTCCTGACTTTC
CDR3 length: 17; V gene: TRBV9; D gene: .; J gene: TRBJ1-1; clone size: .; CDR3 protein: CASSFRMGPGLNTEAFF; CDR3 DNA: TGTGCCAGCAGCTTCCGTATGGGGCCAGGGCTAAACACTGAAGCTTTCTTT
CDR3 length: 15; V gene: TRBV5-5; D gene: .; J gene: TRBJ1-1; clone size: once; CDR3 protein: CASSSIVQMNTEAFF; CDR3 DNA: TGTGCCAGCAGCTCCATAGTTCAAATGAACACTGAAGCTTTCTTT
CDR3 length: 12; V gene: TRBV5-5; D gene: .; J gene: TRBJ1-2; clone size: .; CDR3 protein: CASSPSYYGYTF; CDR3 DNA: TGTGCCAGCAGCCCCAGTTACTATGGCTACACCTTC
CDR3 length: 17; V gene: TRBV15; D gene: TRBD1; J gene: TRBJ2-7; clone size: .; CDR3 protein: CATSRVGQGASSYEQYF; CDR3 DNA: TGTGCCACCAGCAGAGTAGGACAGGGGGCAAGCTCCTACGAGCAGTACTTC
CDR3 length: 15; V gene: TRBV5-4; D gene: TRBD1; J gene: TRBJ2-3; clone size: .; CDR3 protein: CASSYDRDGTDTQYF; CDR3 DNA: TGTGCCAGCAGTTACGACAGGGATGGCACAGATACGCAGTATTTT
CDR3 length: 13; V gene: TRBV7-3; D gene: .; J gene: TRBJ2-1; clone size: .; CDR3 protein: CASSLGVSNEQFF; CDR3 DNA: TGTGCCAGCAGCTTAGGTGTTAGTAATGAGCAGTTCTTC
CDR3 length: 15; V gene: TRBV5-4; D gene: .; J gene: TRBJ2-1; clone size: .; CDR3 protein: CASSLEEGSYNEQFF; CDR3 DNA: TGTGCCAGCAGCTTGGAAGAGGGATCGTACAATGAGCAGTTCTTC
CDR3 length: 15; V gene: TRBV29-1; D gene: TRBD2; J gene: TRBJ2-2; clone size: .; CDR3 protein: CSVEDGGTTTGELFF; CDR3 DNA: TGCAGCGTTGAAGATGGGGGGACTACCACCGGGGAGCTGTTTTTT
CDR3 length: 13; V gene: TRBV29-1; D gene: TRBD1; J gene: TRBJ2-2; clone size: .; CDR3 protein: CSGGQANTGELFF; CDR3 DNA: TGCAGCGGGGGACAGGCGAACACCGGGGAGCTGTTTTTT
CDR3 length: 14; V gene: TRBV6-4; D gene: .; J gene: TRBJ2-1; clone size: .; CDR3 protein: CASSDQPGYNEQFF; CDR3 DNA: TGTGCCAGCAGTGATCAACCAGGGTACAATGAGCAGTTCTTC
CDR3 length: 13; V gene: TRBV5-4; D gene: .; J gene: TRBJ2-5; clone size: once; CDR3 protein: CASGRDSEETQYF; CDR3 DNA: TGTGCCAGCGGCAGGGACTCTGAGGAGACCCAGTACTTC
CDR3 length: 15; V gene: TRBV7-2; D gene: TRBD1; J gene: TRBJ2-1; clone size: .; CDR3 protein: CASRFLDRGFYEQFF; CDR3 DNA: TGTGCCAGCAGGTTTTTGGACAGGGGGTTCTATGAGCAGTTCTTC
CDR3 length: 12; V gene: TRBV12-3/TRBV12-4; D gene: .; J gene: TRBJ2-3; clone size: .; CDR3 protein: CASTRVIGTQYF; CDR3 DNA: TGTGCCAGCACCCGGGTTATTGGCACGCAGTATTTT
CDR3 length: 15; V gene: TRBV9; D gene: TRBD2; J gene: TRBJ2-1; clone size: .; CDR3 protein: CASSVVRGSGGEQFF; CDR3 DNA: TGTGCCAGCAGCGTAGTGCGCGGGAGTGGGGGTGAGCAGTTCTTC
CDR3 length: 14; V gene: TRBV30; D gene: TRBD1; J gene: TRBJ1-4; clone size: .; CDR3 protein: CAWRTRGGHEKLFF; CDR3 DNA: TGTGCCTGGAGGACGAGAGGGGGCCATGAAAAACTGTTTTTT
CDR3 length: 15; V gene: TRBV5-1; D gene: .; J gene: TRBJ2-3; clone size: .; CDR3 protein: CASSSGHQPPDTQYF; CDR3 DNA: TGCGCCAGCAGCTCGGGACACCAACCTCCAGATACGCAGTATTTT
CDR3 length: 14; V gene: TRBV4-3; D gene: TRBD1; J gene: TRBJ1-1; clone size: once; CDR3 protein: CASSQGGRGQEAFF; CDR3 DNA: TGCGCCAGCAGCCAAGGGGGCAGGGGGCAAGAAGCTTTCTTT
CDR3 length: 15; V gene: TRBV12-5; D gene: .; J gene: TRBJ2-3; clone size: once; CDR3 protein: CASGLARTGTDTQYF; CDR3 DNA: TGTGCTAGTGGTTTGGCGAGGACAGGCACAGATACGCAGTATTTT
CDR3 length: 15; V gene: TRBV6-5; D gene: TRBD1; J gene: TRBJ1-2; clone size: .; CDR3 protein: CASTPGQGVNYGYTF; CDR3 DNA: TGTGCCAGCACTCCGGGACAGGGTGTTAACTATGGCTACACCTTC
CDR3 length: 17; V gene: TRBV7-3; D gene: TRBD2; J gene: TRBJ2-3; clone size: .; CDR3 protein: CASSPRLAGDGTDTQYF; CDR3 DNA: TGTGCCAGCAGCCCCAGACTAGCGGGGGACGGCACAGATACGCAGTATTTT
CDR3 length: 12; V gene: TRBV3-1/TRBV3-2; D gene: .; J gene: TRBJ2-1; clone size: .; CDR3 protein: CASSLNANEQFF; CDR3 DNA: TGTGCCAGCAGTCTAAACGCCAATGAGCAGTTCTTC
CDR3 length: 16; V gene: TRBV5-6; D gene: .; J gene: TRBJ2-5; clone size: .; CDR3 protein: CASSLVGGRIQETQYF; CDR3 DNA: TGTGCCAGCAGCTTGGTAGGGGGAAGGATACAAGAGACCCAGTACTTC
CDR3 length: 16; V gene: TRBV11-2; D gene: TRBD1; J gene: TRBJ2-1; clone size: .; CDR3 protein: CASSRQGGDPYNEQFF; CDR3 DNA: TGTGCCAGCAGCCGACAGGGGGGTGATCCCTACAATGAGCAGTTCTTC
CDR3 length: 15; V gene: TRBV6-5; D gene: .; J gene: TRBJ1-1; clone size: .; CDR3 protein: CASLRPTEKGRKAFF; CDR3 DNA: TGTGCCAGTTTAAGACCCACAGAGAAAGGTAGAAAAGCTTTCTTT
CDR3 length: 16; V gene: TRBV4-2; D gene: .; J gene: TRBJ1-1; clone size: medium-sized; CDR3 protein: CASSQQGHNLNTEAFF; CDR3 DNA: TGTGCCAGCAGCCAGCAGGGACACAACCTGAACACTGAAGCTTTCTTT
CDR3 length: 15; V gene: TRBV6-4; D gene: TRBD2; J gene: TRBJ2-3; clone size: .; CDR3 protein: CASLTSGRCQDTQYF; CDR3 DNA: TGTGCCAGCTTAACTAGCGGGAGATGTCAAGATACGCAGTATTTT
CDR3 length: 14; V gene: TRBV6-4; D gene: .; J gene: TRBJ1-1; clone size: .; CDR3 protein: CASSEHSLNTEAFF; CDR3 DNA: TGTGCCAGCAGTGAACACAGCTTGAACACTGAAGCTTTCTTT